Given below is one T cell receptor beta chain in context. Its specificity is not known. The source of the sample is a study of identical twins. Whole-study results and caveats: Compared with models, monozygotic twins showed more out-of-frame TCR alpha sharing. Twins' surplus sharing was weaker for beta out-of-frame sequences.

Germline V gene lookup returns CDR1 SQVTM and CDR2 ANQGSEA. The CDR3 has 12 amino acids. V gave up 5 bases and J gave up 2 bases, with 9 bases separating them. TCRdb processed the 5' RACE reads anew with MiXCR; each CDR3 protein has one entry. Among 350,000 or so distinct CDR3 sequences listed, roughly 9% were seen once. The chain uses TRBV29-1 and TRBJ1-2, with TRBD1 as a possible D gene (5 bases). The sample comprised naive T cells sorted from blood. This sequence originates from a woman between 50 and 59 years old in good health. CDR3 sequence reads: CSVSQGNYGYTF. DNA of the CDR3: TGCAGCGTTAGCCAGGGAAACTATGGCTACACCTTC. Based on the CDR3 plus reference TRBV29-1 and TRBJ1-2, the full variable domain is SAVISQKPSRDICQRGTSLTIQCQVDSQVTMMFWYRQQPGQSLTLIATANQGSEATYESGFVIDKFPISRPNLTFSTLTVSNMSPEDSSIYLCSVSQGNYGYTFGSGTRLTVV.